These 11 T cell receptor beta chains came from one sample sequenced in a study of T cell clones after liver transplantation (dated by TCRdb to the late 2010s). Libraries were made using the immunoSEQ multiplex PCR assay. TCRdb stores this immuneACCESS table with in-frame sequences only. Part of the clones is absent; in the studies checked, under half of the shortfall reflects unresolved V genes, and no reason is known for the rest. This sample comprises over 70,000 clones, 75% to 85% of them detected only once. The ten largest clones capture about 0.79% of the sample. The sample consisted of CD4+ T cells from blood, taken 12 months after liver transplant. The receptor set was obtained from a human patient who received a liver transplant. Donor T cells from the graft may be present among the T cells after a transplant.

The genes are TRBV28 and TRBJ2-7; 7 nucleotides agree with TRBD2. Germline V gene lookup returns CDR1 MDHEN and CDR2 SYDVKM. The CDR3 is 14 amino acids. The V and J ends lost 3 bases and 3 bases, in that order; junction bases with no gene match: 5. The CDR3 DNA sequence: TGTGCCAGCAGTTTGGTGGGAGGGGACTACGAGCAGTACTTC. It codes for CASSLVGGDYEQYF.

This rearrangement joins TRBV14 to TRBJ1-1; D is ambiguous. CDR1 SGHDN and CDR2 FVKESK come from the germline V gene. The CDR3 spans 14 residues. V was clipped by 0 bases and J by 4 bases, with 9 bases between them. CDR3 in DNA: TGTGCCAGCAGCCAAGAGATAGGACGCACTGAAGCTTTCTTT. Translation gives CASSQEIGRTEAFF.

This clone was detected a few times. The chain recombines TRBV6-5 with TRBJ1-3, with TRBD1 identical over 8 bases. V trimming: 5 bases; J trimming: 4 bases; junction bases outside the gene matches: 4. The V gene's germline CDR1 is MNHEY and CDR2 SVGAGI. This CDR3 has 14 amino acids. CDR3 sequence (DNA): TGTGCCAGCAGTATGACAGGGGTCGGAAACACCATATATTTT. It specifies CASSMTGVGNTIYF.

The V gene is TRBV21-1, the J gene TRBJ1-1. TRBV21-1 is labeled a pseudogene. The CDR3 totals 15 residues. CDR3 in amino acids: CASSKGEGLNTEAFF. The CDR3, as DNA: TGTGCCAGCAGCAAAGGGGAGGGTTTGAACACTGAAGCTTTCTTT.

The CDR3 coding sequence is TGTGCCAGCAGTGAGGAGAGCTACCAAGAGACCCAGTACTTC. As protein: CASSEESYQETQYF. The rearrangement uses TRBV2 and TRBJ2-5; no clear D. In germline, CDR1 is SNHLY, CDR2 FYNNEI. V dropped 3 bases and J dropped 0 bases, with 8 bases sitting between them. CDR3 length equals 14 residues.

This chain joins TRBV27 and TRBJ1-2; weak D call: TRBD1 (6 bases). From germline, CDR1 is MNHEY and CDR2 SMNVEV (reference sequence). This CDR3 is 15 amino acids long. With 1 base removed from V and 6 bases from J, the gap between germline ends came to 15 bases. CDR3 loop: CASSLFPQGGDGYTF. CDR3 nucleotides: TGTGCCAGCAGTTTATTCCCACAGGGTGGCGATGGCTACACCTTC.

This clone showed up just a few times. The V call is TRBV28, the J call TRBJ2-1; TRBD2 aligns across 15 bases. The CDR3 covers 19 residues. J gave up 5 bases and V 2 bases, and 10 bases lay outside the gene matches. Germline-derived CDR1 and CDR2 are MDHEN and SYDVKM. In DNA form, the CDR3 reads TGTGCCAGCAGTTTAAGCCTCGGGACTAGCGGGAGGCCCAACAATGAGCAGTTCTTC. Encoded protein: CASSLSLGTSGRPNNEQFF. The variable domain in full, with the rest retrieved from reference TRBV28 and TRBJ2-1, is DVKVTQSSRYLVKRTGEKVFLECVQDMDHENMFWYRQDPGLGLRLIYFSYDVKMKEKGDIPEGYSVSREKKERFSLILESASTNQTSMYLCASSLSLGTSGRPNNEQFFGPGTRLTVL.

The chain joins TRBV9 to TRBJ2-7, with TRBD2 as a possible D gene (6 bases). The germline V and J ends were trimmed by 4 bases and 6 bases, with 14 bases remaining between them. Looked up from germline, CDR1 is SGDLS and CDR2 is YYNGEE. This CDR3 region has 13 residues. DNA of the CDR3: TGTGCCAGCAGCCCCCGCGGGCGGGGCGAGCAGTACTTC. It is translated as CASSPRGRGEQYF. The variable domain in full, with the rest retrieved from reference TRBV9 and TRBJ2-7, is DSGVTQTPKHLITATGQRVTLRCSPRSGDLSVYWYQQSLDQGLQFLIQYYNGEERAKGNILERFSAQQFPDLHSELNLSSLELGDSALYFCASSPRGRGEQYFGPGTRLTVT.

This clone occurred once. This chain joins TRBV28 and TRBJ1-4; D is unclear. The CDR3 runs 14 residues. Deletions cut 7 bases from V and 6 bases from J, with 15 bases between. In germline, CDR1 is MDHEN, CDR2 SYDVKM. In DNA form, the CDR3 reads TGTGCCAGCACTTCGGGATACCTTTATGAAAAACTGTTTTTT. Protein: CASTSGYLYEKLFF.

The V call is TRBV7-8, the J call TRBJ2-3; D might be TRBD1 or TRBD2, each matching 6 bases. Germline-derived CDR1 and CDR2 are SGHVS and FQNEAQ. CDR3 length equals 15 residues. V lost 5 bases, J lost 2 bases, and 14 bases lay in between. The CDR3 protein is CASSLFGGFTDTQYF. CDR3 nucleotides: TGTGCCAGCAGCCTCTTCGGGGGCTTCACAGATACGCAGTATTTT.

This rearrangement joins TRBV29-1 to TRBJ2-7, with D maybe TRBD1 (6 bases). V lost 4 bases, J lost 6 bases, and 16 bases lay in between. Germline V lookup: CDR1 SQVTM, CDR2 ANQGSEA. The CDR3 spans 13 residues. CDR3 DNA sequence: TGCAGCGTTGTCAACAGGGCGGTCGGCGAGCAGTACTTC. Its translation: CSVVNRAVGEQYF.